This TCR beta chain was observed in a study of CD4+ T cells in melanoma. Findings of the study overall: Neoantigen-specific CD4+ T cells in melanoma reportedly had diverse differentiation states.

Remarks on this clone: The antigen is unknown.

V dropped 2 bases and J dropped 0; count of bases not matched to a gene: 4. This CDR3 region has 16 residues. From germline, CDR1 is GTSNPN and CDR2 SVGIG (reference sequence). Only in-frame clones appear in the TCRdb table, and some are missing; sequencing was by immunoSEQ multiplex PCR. The data contain roughly 9,600 clones, roughly 80% of them singletons. The TCR originated in a human donor with melanoma. The sample was cells from a culture (not recorded whether cultured in vitro). This chain links TRBV30 with TRBJ2-1; 10 bases are a match to TRBD1. The CDR3 reads CAWSRDRGSSYNEQFF. The CDR3 DNA reads as TGTGCCTGGAGTCGGGACAGGGGAAGCTCCTACAATGAGCAGTTCTTC.